This T cell receptor beta chain was recorded in a study of monozygotic twins with inflammatory bowel disease. General study results and limits: IBD patients showed reduced TCRbeta diversity (inverse Simpson) versus healthy co-twins.

Looked up from germline, CDR1 is DFQATT and CDR2 is SNEGSKA (reference sequence). The CDR3 has 13 amino acids. In regard to this clonotype: Its antigen is unidentified.

RNA in its total form was extracted from whole blood, and T cells were not sorted. TCRdb re-analyzed the 5' RACE reads; it lists each CDR3 protein once, without DNA. The sample data list approximately 390,000 distinct CDR3 sequences. J is TRBJ1-5 and V is TRBV20-1. The sample taken for sequencing was blood. This TCR was recovered from a human donor with ulcerative colitis or Crohn's disease, or a healthy co-twin of an affected twin (not recorded which). CDR3 in amino acids: CSARAGYNQPQHF.